This T cell receptor beta chain is from a study of T cells after yellow fever vaccination (dated by TCRdb to between 2019 and 2020). For context, the study as a whole: Libraries from fractions with low cell numbers were prepared with the SMART-Seq v4 Ultra Low Input RNA kit. Blood was collected at multiple timepoints before and after primary and secondary immunization, and bulk PBMC replicates and cell subsets were isolated. Two healthy male donors made up the cohort, one aged 18 to 29 years and the other aged 30 to 39 years. To follow T-cell clones before and after primary and booster YFV17D yellow fever vaccination, bulk TCR alpha and beta repertoires were sequenced over time. General study outcomes and caveats: Compared with the primary T-cell response, the secondary T-cell response was weaker but faster, peaking on day 5 rather than day 15. Computational filtering was needed because FACS-sorted repertoires could contain abundant contaminating clonotypes from the bulk population. Because the study included only a couple of donors, the extent to which the findings can be generalized is limited. Most clones expanded after primary vaccination (almost 97% of CD4 and around 89% of CD8) were re-detected after the booster, suggesting that broad memory maintenance occurred. A small share of clonotypes occurred in both CD4 and CD8 compartments, likely arising from convergent recombination.

Synthesis of TCR cDNA relied on 5'RACE template switching, a step that introduced a universal primer site along with unique molecular identifiers. Priming of cDNA synthesis was performed from both the TCR alpha and TCR beta constant segments. Libraries were amplified in two PCR steps, with sample barcodes and sequencing adapters added in the second step. Sequencing of libraries was done on Illumina HiSeq 2500 (2x100 bp) or NovaSeq (2x150 bp). The authors' pipeline ran thus. MIGEC was used to demultiplex reads and collapse the reads into UMI consensus sequences, and MiXCR was used for V(D)J alignment. Vaccine-responding clonotypes were defined with edgeR using replicate PBMC samples, requiring FDR below 0.01 and a log2 fold change above 5 up to day 15. Bulk clonotypes were assigned CD4 or CD8 identity according to which sequenced CD4 or CD8 repertoire held them at higher abundance. TCRdb cleaned the public reads at Q25 with fastp, built clones with MiXCR and kept in-frame beta chains. Rows are unified per CDR3 protein, each entry keeping the most common DNA and genes. These V and J calls derive from TCRdb rather than the authors' analysis. In this sample the table shows under 550,000 distinct CDR3 sequences, around a fifth of which occur a single time. About 16% of the sample goes to the ten largest clones.

This specimen's treatment or condition label, per the study, means: live attenuated yellow fever vaccine strain. At each blood-draw timepoint, two biological replicates of bulk PBMCs were collected. A standard Ficoll-Paque protocol was used to isolate PBMCs from peripheral blood. TriZol was used to extract RNA from bulk PBMCs, from CD4 and CD8 fractions, and from dextramer-positive and dextramer-negative fractions. Only a few counts were recorded for this clonotype. Its antigen is still unknown. Base quality data are lacking; no much larger clone is found one base away. The sample consisted of PBMCs, taken 21 days after the first yellow fever vaccination. The TCR comes from a man between 18 and 35 years old who received the YFV17D yellow fever vaccine.

The bases are TGTGCCAGCAGCCTCCGGGACGGGCTTTATGGCTACACCTTC. Its protein is CASSLRDGLYGYTF. The chain uses TRBV5-5 and TRBJ1-2; TRBD1 is a possible D gene, resting on 5 matching bases. Including cysteine and phenylalanine, the CDR3 has 14 amino acids. Only the CDR3 region is kept as DNA, spanning 42 bases read in frame from base 1. The trim is 4 bases for V and 5 bases for J, with a gap of 15 bases between the germline ends. From the germline V gene (reference sequence), CDR1 is SGHKS and CDR2 is YYEKEE.